The source of this T cell receptor beta chain is a study of blood T cell repertoires in COVID-19. Sequenced by immunoSEQ multiplex PCR; TCRdb stores in-frame clones only, minus some. The sample lists 100,000 to 150,000 clones, around three quarters seen once, with around a third in the top ten. Germline V lookup: CDR1 KGHDR, CDR2 SFDVKD. CDR3 length equals 11 residues. The V and J ends lost 4 bases and 11 bases respectively, with 10 bases between them. This clone was recorded a few times. Source material: peripheral blood. V is TRBV24-1 and J is TRBJ1-1; no clear D gene. The sequence derives from a man aged 40-50 years with active or convalescent COVID-19. The chain's CDR3 is CATSDDYRAFF. For the CDR3, the DNA is TGTGCCACCAGTGACGACTATAGGGCTTTCTTT.